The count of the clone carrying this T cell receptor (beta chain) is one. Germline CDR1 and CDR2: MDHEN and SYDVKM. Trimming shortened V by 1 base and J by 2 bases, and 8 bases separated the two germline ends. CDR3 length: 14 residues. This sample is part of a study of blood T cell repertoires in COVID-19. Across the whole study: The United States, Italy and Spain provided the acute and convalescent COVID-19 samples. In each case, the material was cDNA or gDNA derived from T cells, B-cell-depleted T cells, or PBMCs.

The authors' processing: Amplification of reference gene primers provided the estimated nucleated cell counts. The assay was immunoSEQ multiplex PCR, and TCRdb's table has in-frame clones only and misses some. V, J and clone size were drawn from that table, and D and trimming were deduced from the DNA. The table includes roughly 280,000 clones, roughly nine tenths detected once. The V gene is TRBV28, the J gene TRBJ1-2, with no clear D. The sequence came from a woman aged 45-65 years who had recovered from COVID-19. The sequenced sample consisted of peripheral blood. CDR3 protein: CASSLSPENYGYTF. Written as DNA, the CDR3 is TGTGCCAGCAGTTTATCCCCGGAGAACTATGGCTACACCTTC.